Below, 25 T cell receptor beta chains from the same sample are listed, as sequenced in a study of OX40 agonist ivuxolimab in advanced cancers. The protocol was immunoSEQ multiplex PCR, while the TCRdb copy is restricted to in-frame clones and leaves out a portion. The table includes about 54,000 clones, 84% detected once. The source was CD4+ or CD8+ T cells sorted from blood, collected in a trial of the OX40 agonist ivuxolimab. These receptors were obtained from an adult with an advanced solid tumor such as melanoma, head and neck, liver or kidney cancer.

CDR3 region: CASSLPGPDNQPQHF. The DNA of the CDR3 is TGTGCCAGCAGTTTACCAGGGCCTGACAATCAGCCCCAGCATTTT. The rearrangement joins TRBV28 to TRBJ1-5; tentatively, D is TRBD1 (5 bases). Germline lookup yields CDR1 MDHEN and CDR2 SYDVKM. V lost 2 bases and J 3 bases, leaving 11 bases between the germline ends. The CDR3 spans 15 residues.

CDR3 amino acids: CASTGLASLYGYTF. DNA of the CDR3: TGTGCCAGCACCGGACTGGCCTCCCTTTATGGCTACACCTTC. The rearrangement joins TRBV6-5 to TRBJ1-2; D gene ambiguous. Germline CDR1 MNHEY, CDR2 SVGAGI. CDR3 length: 14 amino acids. The V end lost 7 bases, the J end lost 5 bases, and 17 bases lay between the germline ends.

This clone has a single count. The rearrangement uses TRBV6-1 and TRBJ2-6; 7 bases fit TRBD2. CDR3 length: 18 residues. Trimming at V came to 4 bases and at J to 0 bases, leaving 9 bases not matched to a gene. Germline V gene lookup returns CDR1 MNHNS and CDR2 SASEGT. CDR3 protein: CASSGGGGIPSGANVLTF. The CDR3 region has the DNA TGTGCCAGCAGTGGTGGGGGAGGGATCCCCTCTGGGGCCAACGTCCTGACTTTC.

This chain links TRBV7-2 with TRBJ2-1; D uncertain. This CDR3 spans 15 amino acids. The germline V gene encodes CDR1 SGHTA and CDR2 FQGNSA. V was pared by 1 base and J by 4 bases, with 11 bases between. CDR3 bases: TGTGCCAGCAGCTTAGAAGGTCTAGGGTACAATGAGCAGTTCTTC. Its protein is CASSLEGLGYNEQFF. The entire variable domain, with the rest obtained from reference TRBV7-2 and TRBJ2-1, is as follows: GAGVSQSPSNKVTEKGKDVELRCDPISGHTALYWYRQSLGQGLEFLIYFQGNSAPDKSGLPSDRFSAERTGGSVSTLTIQRTQQEDSAVYLCASSLEGLGYNEQFFGPGTRLTVL.

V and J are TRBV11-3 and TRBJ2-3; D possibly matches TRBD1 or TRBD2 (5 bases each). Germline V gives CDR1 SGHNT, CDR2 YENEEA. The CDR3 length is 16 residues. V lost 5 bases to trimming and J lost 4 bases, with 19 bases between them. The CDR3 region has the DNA TGTGCCAGCAGCCCAGGAGGTCAGGGTTTCGCAGATACGCAGTATTTT. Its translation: CASSPGGQGFADTQYF.

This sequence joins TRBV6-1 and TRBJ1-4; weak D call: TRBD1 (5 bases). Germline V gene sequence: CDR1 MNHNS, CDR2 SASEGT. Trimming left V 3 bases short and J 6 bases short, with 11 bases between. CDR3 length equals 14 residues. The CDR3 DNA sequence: TGTGCCAGCAGTGACGCTACAGGATATGAAAAACTGTTTTTT. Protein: CASSDATGYEKLFF.

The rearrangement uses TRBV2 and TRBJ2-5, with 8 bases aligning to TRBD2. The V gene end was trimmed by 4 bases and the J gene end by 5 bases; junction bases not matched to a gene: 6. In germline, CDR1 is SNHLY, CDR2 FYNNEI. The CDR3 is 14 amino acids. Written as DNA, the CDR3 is TGTGCCAGCAGTGGACTAGCGCGGGGCGAGACCCAGTACTTC. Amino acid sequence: CASSGLARGETQYF.

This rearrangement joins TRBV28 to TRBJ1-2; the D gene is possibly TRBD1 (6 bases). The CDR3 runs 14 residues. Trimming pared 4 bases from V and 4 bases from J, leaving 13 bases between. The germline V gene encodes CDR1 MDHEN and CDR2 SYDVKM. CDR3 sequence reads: CASSSPGHVYGYTF. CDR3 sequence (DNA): TGTGCCAGCAGTTCGCCGGGACACGTCTATGGCTACACCTTC.

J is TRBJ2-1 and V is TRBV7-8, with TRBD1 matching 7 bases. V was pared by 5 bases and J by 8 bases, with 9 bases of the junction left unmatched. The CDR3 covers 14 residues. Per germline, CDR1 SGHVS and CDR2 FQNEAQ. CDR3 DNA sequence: TGTGCCAGCAGCACCCGACAGGGCAAGGATGAGCAGTTCTTC. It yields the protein CASSTRQGKDEQFF.

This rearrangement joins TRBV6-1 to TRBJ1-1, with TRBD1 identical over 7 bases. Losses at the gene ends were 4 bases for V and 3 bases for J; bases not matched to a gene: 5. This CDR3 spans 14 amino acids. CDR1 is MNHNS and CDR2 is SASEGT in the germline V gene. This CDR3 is CASSGGQRDTEAFF. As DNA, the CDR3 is TGTGCCAGCAGTGGGGGACAGCGAGACACTGAAGCTTTCTTT.

CDR3 amino acids: CASSQDRVWGGNTEAFF. CDR3 DNA: TGTGCCAGCAGCCAAGATAGAGTGTGGGGCGGCAACACTGAAGCTTTCTTT. The chain combines TRBV14 with TRBJ1-1, with a tentative D call TRBD1 (5 bases). The CDR3 spans 17 residues. Germline V gene sequence: CDR1 SGHDN, CDR2 FVKESK. The V gene lost 0 bases and the J gene lost 2 bases, with 16 bases spanning the gap.

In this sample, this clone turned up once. This CDR3 is CASERDRYNQPQHF. CDR3 DNA: TGTGCCAGCGAGCGGGACAGGTACAATCAGCCCCAGCATTTT. This chain joins TRBV6-5 and TRBJ1-5, with 8 bases lining up with TRBD1. Germline lookup yields CDR1 MNHEY and CDR2 SVGAGI. Trimming cost V 8 bases and J 3 bases; bases outside gene matches: 6. The CDR3 is 14 residues long.

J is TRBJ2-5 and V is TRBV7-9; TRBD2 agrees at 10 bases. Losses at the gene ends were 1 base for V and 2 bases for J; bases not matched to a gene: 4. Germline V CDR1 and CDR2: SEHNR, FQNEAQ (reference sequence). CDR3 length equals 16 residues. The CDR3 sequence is CASSLVLAGAQETQYF. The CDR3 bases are TGTGCCAGCAGCTTAGTCCTAGCGGGAGCGCAAGAGACCCAGTACTTC.

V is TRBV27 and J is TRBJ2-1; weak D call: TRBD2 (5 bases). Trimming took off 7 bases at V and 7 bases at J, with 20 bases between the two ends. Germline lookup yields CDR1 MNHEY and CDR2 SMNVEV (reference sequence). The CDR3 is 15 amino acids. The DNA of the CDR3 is TGTGCCAGCACCGTCTCTTTCGGGGTCTCTAATGAGCAGTTCTTC. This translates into CASTVSFGVSNEQFF.

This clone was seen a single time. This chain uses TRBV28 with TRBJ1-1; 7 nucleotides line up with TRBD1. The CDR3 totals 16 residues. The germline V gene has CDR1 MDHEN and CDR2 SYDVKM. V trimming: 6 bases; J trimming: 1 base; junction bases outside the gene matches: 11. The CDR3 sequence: CASRGSTGDWNTEAFF. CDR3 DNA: TGTGCCAGCAGGGGATCTACAGGGGACTGGAACACTGAAGCTTTCTTT. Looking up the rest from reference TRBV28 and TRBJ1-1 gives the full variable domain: DVKVTQSSRYLVKRTGEKVFLECVQDMDHENMFWYRQDPGLGLRLIYFSYDVKMKEKGDIPEGYSVSREKKERFSLILESASTNQTSMYLCASRGSTGDWNTEAFFGQGTRLTVV.

The CDR3 DNA follows: TGCAGCGTTGAAGATCTTAGGGGAGATACGCAGTATTTT. This translates into CSVEDLRGDTQYF. The V and J genes are TRBV29-1 and TRBJ2-3; D is perhaps TRBD1 (5 bases). The CDR3 is 13 amino acids. The V end lost 0 bases, the J end lost 5 bases, and 9 bases lay between the germline ends. Germline CDR1 is SQVTM and CDR2 is ANQGSEA.

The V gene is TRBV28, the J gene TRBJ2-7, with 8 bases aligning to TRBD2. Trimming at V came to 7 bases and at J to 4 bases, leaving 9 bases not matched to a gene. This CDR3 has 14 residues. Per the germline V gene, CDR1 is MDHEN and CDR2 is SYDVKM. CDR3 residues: CASTPGGEMYEQYF. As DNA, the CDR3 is TGTGCCAGCACTCCCGGGGGGGAGATGTACGAGCAGTACTTC. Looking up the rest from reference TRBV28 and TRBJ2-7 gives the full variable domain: DVKVTQSSRYLVKRTGEKVFLECVQDMDHENMFWYRQDPGLGLRLIYFSYDVKMKEKGDIPEGYSVSREKKERFSLILESASTNQTSMYLCASTPGGEMYEQYFGPGTRLTVT.

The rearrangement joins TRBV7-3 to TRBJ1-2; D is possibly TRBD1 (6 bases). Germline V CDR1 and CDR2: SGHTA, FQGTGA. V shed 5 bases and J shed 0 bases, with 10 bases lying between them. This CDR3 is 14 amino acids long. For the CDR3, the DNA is TGTGCCAGCAGCCGGACAGTAGCTAACTATGGCTACACCTTC. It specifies CASSRTVANYGYTF.

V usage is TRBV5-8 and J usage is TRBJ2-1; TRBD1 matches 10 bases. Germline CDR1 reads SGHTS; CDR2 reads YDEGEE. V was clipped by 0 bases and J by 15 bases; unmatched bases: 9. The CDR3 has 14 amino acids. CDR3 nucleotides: TGTGCCAGCAGCTTGGGACAGGGGGCGGCTAGGGGGTTCTTC. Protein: CASSLGQGAARGFF.

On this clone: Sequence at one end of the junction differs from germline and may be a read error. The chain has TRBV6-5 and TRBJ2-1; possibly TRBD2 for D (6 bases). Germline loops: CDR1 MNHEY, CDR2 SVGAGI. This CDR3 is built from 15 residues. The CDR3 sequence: CASSYRTNTYDEQFF. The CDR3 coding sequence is TGTGCCAGCAGTTATCGGACTAATACCTACGATGAGCAGTTCTTC.

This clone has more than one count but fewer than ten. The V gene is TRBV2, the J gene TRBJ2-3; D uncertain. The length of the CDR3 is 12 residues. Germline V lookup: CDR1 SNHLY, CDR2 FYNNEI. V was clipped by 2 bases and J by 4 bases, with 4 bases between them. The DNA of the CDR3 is TGTGCCAGCAGTGAACAGGCAGATACGCAGTATTTT. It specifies CASSEQADTQYF.

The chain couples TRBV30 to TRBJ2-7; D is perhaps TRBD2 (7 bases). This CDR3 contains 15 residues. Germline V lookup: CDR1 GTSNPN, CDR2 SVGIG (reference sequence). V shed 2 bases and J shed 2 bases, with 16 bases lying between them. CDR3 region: CAWSKGGLGTYEQYF. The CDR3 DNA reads TGTGCCTGGAGTAAGGGGGGGTTAGGTACCTACGAGCAGTACTTC.

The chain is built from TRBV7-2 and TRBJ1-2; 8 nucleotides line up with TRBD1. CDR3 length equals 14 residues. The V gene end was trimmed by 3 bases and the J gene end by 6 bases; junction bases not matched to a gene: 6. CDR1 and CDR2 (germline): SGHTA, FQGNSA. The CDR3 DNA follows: TGTGCCAGCAGCTTCTTCGGACAGGGAGATGGCTACACCTTC. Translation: CASSFFGQGDGYTF.

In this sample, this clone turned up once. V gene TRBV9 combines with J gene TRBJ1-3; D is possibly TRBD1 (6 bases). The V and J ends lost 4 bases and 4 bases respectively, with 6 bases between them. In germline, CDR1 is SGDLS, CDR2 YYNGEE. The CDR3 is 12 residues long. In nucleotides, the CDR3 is TGTGCCAGCAGCCAGGGGGGAAACACCATATATTTT. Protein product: CASSQGGNTIYF.

CDR3 DNA: TGTGCCAGCAGTTCCACGGATCAACCCCAAGAGACCCAGTACTTC. This codes for CASSSTDQPQETQYF. The rearrangement links TRBV6-6 to TRBJ2-5, with D unclear. Between the trimmed V and J ends, which lost 4 bases and 1 base, there was a span of 13 bases. This CDR3 has 15 amino acids. In germline, CDR1 is MNHNY, CDR2 SVGAGI (reference sequence).